These 32 T cell receptor beta chains originate from one sample sequenced in a study of molecular identifiers for immune sequencing clone quantification. MiXCR, applied by TCRdb to the PCR reads, yields one record per CDR3 protein. This sample carries about 320,000 distinct CDR3 sequences, over 20% of them seen once, and the ten largest clones take approximately 0.8%. The sequencing input was naive CD8+ T cells from blood, with Jurkat cell RNA spiked in. Stated subset: FACS-sorted CD8+CD4-CCR7+CD45RA+ naive T cells. The receptors were sampled from a human donor in good health. Some libraries in this study had Jurkat cell RNA spiked in.

This clonotype showed up just a few times. The V and J genes are TRBV24-1 and TRBJ1-4; the match to TRBD1 covers 9 bases. The CDR3 is made up of 17 amino acids. Germline CDR1 reads KGHDR; CDR2 reads SFDVKD. After removal of 4 bases from V and 3 bases from J, the junction contained 8 bases not matched to a gene. The CDR3 DNA is TGTGCCACCAGTGACCCAGGACAGGGGTCTGCTAATGAAAAACTGTTTTTT. Protein: CATSDPGQGSANEKLFF.

There are many counts of this clonotype. The chain is built from TRBV6-2 or TRBV6-3 and TRBJ1-5, with D maybe TRBD1 (5 bases). Trimming removed 2 bases at V and 2 bases at J, with 10 bases between. The CDR3 runs to 15 residues. Germline V CDR1 and CDR2: MNHEY, SVGEGT. The CDR3 sequence: CASSYGRVGNQPQHF. For the CDR3, the DNA is TGTGCCAGCAGTTACGGCAGGGTGGGCAATCAGCCCCAGCATTTT.

The chain recombines TRBV2 with TRBJ2-5; 11 bases agree with TRBD1. With V trimmed by 4 bases and J by 3 bases, 1 base remained unmatched. CDR3 length: 14 amino acids. Germline V gene lookup returns CDR1 SNHLY and CDR2 FYNNEI. The chain's CDR3 is CASSGDRGEETQYF. The CDR3 bases are TGTGCCAGCAGTGGGGACAGGGGGGAAGAGACCCAGTACTTC.

This chain links TRBV7-6 with TRBJ2-2; a weak D match, TRBD1 (6 bases). Germline CDR1 and CDR2: SGHVS and FNYEAQ. CDR3 length equals 16 residues. Between the trimmed V and J ends, which lost 5 bases and 5 bases, there was a span of 18 bases. The CDR3 loop reads CASSLPTGRETGELFF. The CDR3 DNA is TGTGCCAGCAGCCTACCGACAGGCCGAGAAACCGGGGAGCTGTTTTTT.

This clonotype was detected many times. The gene calls are TRBV3-1 and TRBJ1-2, with unresolved D. Trimming took 2 bases from V and 3 from J, leaving 7 bases between them. Germline values: CDR1 LGHDT, CDR2 YNNKEL (reference sequence). The CDR3 loop spans 13 amino acids. The CDR3 spells CASSQIGDYGYTF. The CDR3 DNA sequence: TGTGCCAGCAGCCAAATAGGCGACTATGGCTACACCTTC.

There are a few counts of this clonotype. The genes are TRBV7-9 and TRBJ2-3; D is perhaps TRBD2 (5 bases). Looked up from germline, CDR1 is SEHNR and CDR2 is FQNEAQ (reference sequence). V was trimmed by 5 bases and J by 2 bases, leaving 14 bases between them. This CDR3 is built from 15 residues. CDR3 loop: CASSNSPSPTDTQYF. CDR3 sequence (DNA): TGTGCCAGCAGCAACAGTCCTAGCCCCACAGATACGCAGTATTTT.

This clonotype was counted many times. The J gene is TRBJ1-1, the V gene TRBV5-4, with a tentative D call TRBD1 (5 bases). Trimming took off 0 bases at V and 7 bases at J, with 10 bases between the two ends. The CDR3 contains 13 residues. Germline CDR1 reads SGHNT; CDR2 reads YYREEE (reference sequence). The CDR3 coding sequence is TGTGCCAGCAGCTTGGGACAGATGAATGAAGCTTTCTTT. As protein: CASSLGQMNEAFF.

This clonotype was observed many times. This sequence joins TRBV13 and TRBJ1-6; D gene uncertain. V was shortened by 1 base and J by 7 bases, with 11 bases between the two germline ends. Looked up from germline, CDR1 is PRHDT and CDR2 is FYEKMQ (reference sequence). The CDR3 covers 15 residues. In nucleotides, the CDR3 is TGTGCCAGCAGCTTAGTTCCAGGAGCCAATTCACCCCTCCACTTT. Translated: CASSLVPGANSPLHF.

With regard to this clonotype: This could be a read error, since a much larger clone is one nucleotide away. The chain is built from TRBV19 and TRBJ1-1; a weak D match, TRBD1 (5 bases). CDR3 size: 13 residues. The germline CDR1 and CDR2 sequences are LNHDA and SQIVND (reference sequence). The CDR3 spells CACSIIGGLEAFF. The CDR3 DNA sequence: TGTGCCTGTAGTATTATCGGGGGATTAGAAGCTTTCTTT.

The chain couples TRBV27 to TRBJ2-1; TRBD2 matches at 8 bases. CDR3 length equals 15 residues. CDR1 is MNHEY, CDR2 SMNVEV, per germline (reference sequence). The trim removed 8 bases at V and 3 bases at J, leaving 9 bases unmatched. CDR3 in DNA: TGTGCCAGCGCTATAGCGGGGACACACTACAATGAGCAGTTCTTC. It is translated as CASAIAGTHYNEQFF.

Regarding this clonotype: A much larger clone sits a single nucleotide away, making a read error possible. The chain combines TRBV28 with TRBJ2-7; a weak D match, TRBD2 (6 bases). Deletions cut 5 bases from V and 7 bases from J, with 12 bases between. The CDR3 is made up of 12 amino acids. Per germline, CDR1 MDHEN and CDR2 SYDVKM. CDR3 nucleotide sequence: TGTGCCAGCAGTATACCCGCGGGGGAGCAGTACTTC. Translating gives CASSIPAGEQYF. Supplemented by reference TRBV28 and TRBJ2-7, the full variable domain reads DVKVTQSSRYLVKRTGEKVFLECVQDMDHENMFWYRQDPGLGLRLIYFSYDVKMKEKGDIPEGYSVSREKKERFSLILESASTNQTSMYLCASSIPAGEQYFGPGTRLTVT.

This clonotype was seen ten or more times. The V and J genes are TRBV30 and TRBJ2-1, with D unclear. CDR1 and CDR2 (germline): GTSNPN, SVGIG (reference sequence). V dropped 0 bases and J dropped 3 bases, with 6 bases sitting between them. This CDR3 comprises 13 residues. CDR3 nucleotides: TGTGCCTGGAGTGTAAACCGCTACAATGAGCAGTTCTTC. Protein sequence: CAWSVNRYNEQFF.

The rearrangement joins TRBV7-9 to TRBJ2-7; 7 bases line up with TRBD1. J lost 6 bases, V lost 5 bases, and 7 bases had no gene match. The CDR3 length is 13 residues. Germline-derived CDR1 and CDR2 are SEHNR and FQNEAQ (reference sequence). CDR3 sequence reads: CASSLETGSEQYF. The CDR3 DNA sequence: TGTGCCAGCAGCCTAGAGACAGGGTCCGAGCAGTACTTC.

This clonotype was counted ten times or more. The chain has TRBV27 and TRBJ2-6; D gene ambiguous. V lost 7 bases and J lost 1, with 8 bases in between. The CDR3 covers 14 residues. Germline CDR1 is MNHEY and CDR2 is SMNVEV (reference sequence). The chain's CDR3 is CASMQGSGANVLTF. The CDR3 bases are TGTGCCAGCATGCAAGGGTCTGGGGCCAACGTCCTGACTTTC. Filled out from reference TRBV27 and TRBJ2-6, the complete variable domain reads EAQVTQNPRYLITVTGKKLTVTCSQNMNHEYMSWYRQDPGLGLRQIYYSMNVEVTDKGDVPEGYKVSRKEKRNFPLILESPSPNQTSLYFCASMQGSGANVLTFGAGSRLTVL.

The table lists this clonotype with many counts. The rearrangement joins TRBV9 to TRBJ2-3, with 8 bases identical to TRBD1. The germline V gene has CDR1 SGDLS and CDR2 YYNGEE. V gave up 4 bases and J gave up 1 base; unmatched junction bases: 5. The CDR3 contains 15 residues. The CDR3 loop reads CASSTQGARTDTQYF. For the CDR3, the DNA is TGTGCCAGCAGCACCCAGGGGGCCCGCACAGATACGCAGTATTTT.

This clonotype turned up a few times. The CDR3 sequence: CSAFNRTGGETQYF. CDR3 in DNA: TGCAGCGCTTTTAACAGGACCGGGGGCGAGACCCAGTACTTC. This rearrangement joins TRBV29-1 to TRBJ2-5; tentatively, D is TRBD1 or TRBD2 (6 bases each). Trimming pared 7 bases from V and 5 bases from J, leaving 20 bases between. This CDR3 has 14 residues. Germline V gene sequence: CDR1 SQVTM, CDR2 ANQGSEA.

This clonotype was picked up many times. The chain carries TRBV28 and TRBJ2-7; 9 nucleotides match TRBD1. CDR1 and CDR2 from the germline V gene are MDHEN and SYDVKM. V lost 2 bases to trimming and J lost 0 bases; unmatched junction nucleotides: 8. CDR3 length: 17 residues. The CDR3 sequence is CASSLMDRGLSSYEQYF. CDR3 coding DNA: TGTGCCAGCAGTTTAATGGACAGGGGCCTTAGCTCCTACGAGCAGTACTTC.

As regards this clonotype: This could be a read error, since a much larger clone is one nucleotide away. The chain recombines TRBV29-1 with TRBJ2-1, with a possible D match to TRBD2 (6 bases). Germline values: CDR1 SQVTM, CDR2 ANQGSEA. The CDR3 totals 14 residues. DNA for the CDR3: TGCAGCGGGGGCGGGGCGGCCTCCTACGATGAGCAGTTCTTC. Amino acid sequence: CSGGGAASYDEQFF.

This clonotype is a singleton in its sample. This chain links TRBV14 with TRBJ1-2; TRBD1 agrees at 7 bases. Per germline, CDR1 SGHDN and CDR2 FVKESK. V shed 1 base, J shed 4 bases, and the junction held 6 bases outside the gene matches. This CDR3 is 15 amino acids long. As DNA, the CDR3 is TGTGCCAGCAGCCAAGTAGGGGACAGTCTCTATGGCTACACCTTC. It encodes CASSQVGDSLYGYTF.

This clonotype was recorded many times. V is TRBV20-1 and J is TRBJ2-3; TRBD2 is a possible D gene (6 bases). The V gene's germline CDR1 is DFQATT and CDR2 SNEGSKA (reference sequence). The CDR3 is 11 amino acids. The V end lost 6 bases, the J end lost 4 bases, and 8 bases lay between the germline ends. CDR3 residues: CSARDSDTQYF. DNA for the CDR3: TGCAGTGCAAGGGACTCAGATACGCAGTATTTT.

There are many counts of this clonotype. The V call is TRBV7-2, the J call TRBJ2-3; D is perhaps TRBD1 (5 bases). The ends were cut back, 2 bases at V and 13 bases at J, with 16 bases in the middle. The CDR3 runs to 13 residues. Per germline, CDR1 SGHTA and CDR2 FQGNSA. DNA of the CDR3: TGTGCCAGCAGCTTACCCCCCGACAGCAGGGAGTATTTT. As protein: CASSLPPDSREYF.

This clonotype was picked up many times. The J gene is TRBJ2-7, the V gene TRBV30, with no clear D. The ends were cut back, 3 bases at V and 7 bases at J, with 16 bases in the middle. The CDR3 runs to 13 residues. CDR1 is GTSNPN, CDR2 SVGIG, per germline (reference sequence). Here the CDR3 DNA reads TGTGCCTGGAGCCTAGGACGGCCCAATGAGCAGTACTTC. As protein: CAWSLGRPNEQYF.

This clonotype was observed many times. The chain recombines TRBV2 with TRBJ1-4; D perhaps matches TRBD1 (6 bases). This CDR3 region has 15 residues. Trimming left V 5 bases short and J 8 bases short, with 18 bases between. CDR1 SNHLY and CDR2 FYNNEI come from the germline V gene. The CDR3 DNA reads TGTGCCAGCAGTACTCCGGGGGCTGAAGGGGAAAAACTGTTTTTT. Encoded protein: CASSTPGAEGEKLFF.

This clonotype has ten or more counts. The chain employs TRBV5-8 and TRBJ2-7; 9 bases match TRBD1. The V gene end was trimmed by 4 bases and the J gene end by 6 bases; junction bases not matched to a gene: 2. Germline CDR1 reads SGHTS; CDR2 reads YDEGEE. This CDR3 has 12 amino acids. For the CDR3, the DNA is TGTGCCAGCAGCCACAGGGGGCTCGAGCAGTACTTC. Translation gives CASSHRGLEQYF.

This clonotype was picked up many times. The rearrangement joins TRBV6-5 to TRBJ2-3, with D perhaps being TRBD1 or TRBD2 (5 bases each). Trimming shortened V by 9 bases and J by 5 bases, and 9 bases separated the two germline ends. This CDR3 has 11 amino acids. The V gene's germline CDR1 is MNHEY and CDR2 SVGAGI. The CDR3 region has the DNA TGTGCCAGTGTTGGGGGAGATACGCAGTATTTT. Translation gives CASVGGDTQYF.

This clonotype showed up many times. The chain couples TRBV2 to TRBJ1-4, with D possibly TRBD1 on 5 matching bases. The CDR3 length is 16 residues. With 8 bases removed from V and 3 bases from J, the gap between germline ends came to 19 bases. Germline values: CDR1 SNHLY, CDR2 FYNNEI. This chain's CDR3 is CASEPVPRGSNEKLFF. CDR3 in DNA: TGTGCCAGCGAACCGGTACCGCGGGGGTCTAATGAAAAACTGTTTTTT.

The rearrangement uses TRBV4-1 and TRBJ1-5; no reliable D call. The V and J ends lost 2 bases and 4 bases respectively, with 9 bases between them. The germline gives CDR1 MGHRA, CDR2 YSYEKL. The CDR3 spans 14 residues. CDR3 bases: TGCGCCAGCAGCCAAACGGCACCTAATCAGCCCCAGCATTTT. Translated, it gives CASSQTAPNQPQHF.

In this sample, this clonotype turned up many times. The rearrangement joins TRBV13 to TRBJ1-1; D uncertain. Germline lookup yields CDR1 PRHDT and CDR2 FYEKMQ (reference sequence). V gave up 0 bases and J gave up 10 bases, with 15 bases separating them. This CDR3 region has 14 residues. The CDR3 sequence is CASSLGQGGRTAFF. The CDR3 nucleotides are TGTGCCAGCAGCTTAGGCCAAGGAGGTCGGACAGCTTTCTTT.

The rearrangement links TRBV2 to TRBJ1-1; weak D call: TRBD1 (5 bases). Per the germline V gene, CDR1 is SNHLY and CDR2 is FYNNEI. V was cut by 10 bases and J by 11 bases, with 17 bases left in between. The CDR3 has 11 residues. In DNA, the CDR3 is TGTGCCATCAGAGGGGTATCGGGGGCTTTCTTT. Translating gives CAIRGVSGAFF. Variable domain in full (rest from reference TRBV2 and TRBJ1-1): EPEVTQTPSHQVTQMGQEVILRCVPISNHLYFYWYRQILGQKVEFLVSFYNNEISEKSEIFDDQFSVERPDGSNFTLKIRSTKLEDSAMYFCAIRGVSGAFFGQGTRLTVV.

This clonotype was counted at least ten times. J is TRBJ2-7 and V is TRBV11-2; the match to TRBD1 covers 10 bases. Unmatched junction bases numbered 6, after V lost 5 bases and J lost 5 bases. Germline values: CDR1 SGHAT, CDR2 FQNNGV. The CDR3 covers 14 residues. The CDR3 sequence: CASSQDRGFHEQYF. The DNA for the CDR3 is TGTGCCAGCAGCCAGGACAGGGGGTTCCACGAGCAGTACTTC.

The chain carries TRBV12-3 or TRBV12-4 and TRBJ2-1; 11 bases align to TRBD2. Trimming removed 6 bases from V and 7 bases from J; junction bases left unmatched: 11. There are 16 residues in the CDR3. Here the CDR3 reads CASRPSLAGGRNEQFF. The CDR3 DNA reads as TGTGCCAGCAGGCCCAGTCTAGCGGGGGGAAGGAATGAGCAGTTCTTC.

This clonotype came up a few times. This chain links TRBV4-2 with TRBJ2-4; D remains unclear. The CDR3 loop spans 15 amino acids. Per germline, CDR1 LGHNA and CDR2 YNFKEQ. V shed 0 bases and J shed 7 bases, with 13 bases lying between them. Written as DNA, the CDR3 is TGTGCCAGCAGCCAAGATCCTGGTCTATCGAACATTCAGTACTTC. It codes for CASSQDPGLSNIQYF.